These T cell receptor beta chains were read from a single sample in a study of regulatory T cells in long-lasting Graves disease. TCRdb used MiXCR to reprocess the multiplex PCR reads, holding one entry per CDR3 protein. This sample has about 430,000 distinct CDR3 sequences, with about 15% found just once. This sample was also put to use in a study of T cells in Graves' hyperthyroidism and ophthalmopathy.

Source: peripheral blood mononuclear cells (PBMCs), taken at new diagnosis, from a patient treated with antithyroid drugs. The source of these receptors is a woman aged 40 to 50 with Graves disease. The CDR3 runs from the conserved cysteine through the conserved F or W. A D gene is named only where the DNA matches it firmly. A row's size may be missing; if present it is once, few, many or a size class.

V gene	D gene	clone size	J gene	CDR3 DNA	CDR3 protein
TRBV30	NA	many	TRBJ2-2	TGTGCCTGGACTCCCGGCGCCACCGGGGAGCTGTTTTTT	CAWTPGATGELFF
TRBV29-1	TRBD1	NA	TRBJ2-7	TGCAGCGTTGTGCTGGGGACAGGGGTTATCGAGCAGTACTTC	CSVVLGTGVIEQYF
TRBV25-1	NA	NA	TRBJ1-1	TGTGCCAGCAGTGAGGTGGGCAGGGGCAACACTGAAGCTTTCTTT	CASSEVGRGNTEAFF
TRBV11-2	NA	many	TRBJ1-6	TGTGCCAGCAGCTTAGCGGGCAGGACTTATAATTCACCCCTCCACTTT	CASSLAGRTYNSPLHF
TRBV10-2	TRBD2	NA	TRBJ2-1	TGCGCCAGCAGTGGGGGACTAGCGGGGCGACCCTCCTACAATGAGCAGTTCTTC	CASSGGLAGRPSYNEQFF
TRBV3-1	TRBD2	NA	TRBJ2-2	TGTGCCAGCAGCCAAGTAGCGGGAGGTAACACCGGGGAGCTGTTTTTT	CASSQVAGGNTGELFF
TRBV7-9	NA	NA	TRBJ2-3	TGTGCCAGCAGCACCTCCGGGCCGACAGATACGCAGTATTTT	CASSTSGPTDTQYF
TRBV28	NA	many	TRBJ1-1	TGTGCCAGCAGTTTGTACAGGGTGAACACTGAAGCTTTCTTT	CASSLYRVNTEAFF
TRBV3-1	NA	few	TRBJ2-1	TGTGCCAGCAGCCAAGAGCCCCTTAAGCGTAATGAGCAGTTCTTC	CASSQEPLKRNEQFF
TRBV2	TRBD1	NA	TRBJ2-1	TGTGCCAGCAGTTCTGGACAGGTTAGGGGGGAGCAGTTCTTC	CASSSGQVRGEQFF
TRBV2	NA	many	TRBJ2-1	TGTGCCAGCACGGAGCAGAGCTCCTACAATGAGCAGTTCTTC	CASTEQSSYNEQFF
TRBV18	NA	many	TRBJ2-3	TGTGCCAGCTCACCTCCCGCGGACGCAGATACGCAGTATTTT	CASSPPADADTQYF
TRBV5-1	NA	many	TRBJ1-4	TGCGCCAGCAGCTTAACAGGCATTGCTAATGAAAAACTGTTTTTT	CASSLTGIANEKLFF
TRBV5-4	NA	NA	TRBJ1-4	TGTGCCAGCAGCTTGCCGGGACTTAATGAAAAACTGTTTTTT	CASSLPGLNEKLFF
TRBV11-2	TRBD2	NA	TRBJ2-3	TGCGCCAGCAGCCACCCGACTAGCGACGTACCGGATACGCAGTATTTT	CASSHPTSDVPDTQYF
TRBV12-3/TRBV12-4	NA	NA	TRBJ2-1	TGTGCCAGCAGTGGCCGGGACTACAATGAGCAGTTCTTC	CASSGRDYNEQFF
TRBV28	TRBD1	many	TRBJ2-7	TGTGCCAGCAGTTTAGACAGGGACTACGAGCAGTACTTC	CASSLDRDYEQYF
TRBV12-3/TRBV12-4	NA	many	TRBJ1-5	TGTGCCAGCAGTTTCGGTCATCTGTGGCCCCAGCATTTT	CASSFGHLWPQHF
TRBV28	NA	many	TRBJ2-7	TGTGCCAGCAGCTTAGACTACGAGCAGTACTTC	CASSLDYEQYF
TRBV19	TRBD1	few	TRBJ1-4	TGTGCCAGTAGTATAGGGACAGGAACTAATGAAAAACTGTTTTTT	CASSIGTGTNEKLFF
TRBV10-2	TRBD2	many	TRBJ2-7	TGCGCCAGCAGCGACCCATCCAAGGGACTAGCCGCCTACGAGCAGTACTTC	CASSDPSKGLAAYEQYF
TRBV28	TRBD2	many	TRBJ2-7	TGTGCCAGCAGTGCCGCCGGGACTAGCGGATACGAGCAGTACTTC	CASSAAGTSGYEQYF
TRBV7-9	TRBD2	few	TRBJ2-7	TGTGCCAGCAGCTCACGGGAGAGGACTAGCGGGACTGAAGAGCAGTACTTC	CASSSRERTSGTEEQYF
TRBV11-3	NA	NA	TRBJ2-5	TGTGCCAGCAGCTCCCCCCTGGCGGGCCCCTTTTTAGGACCCTCGCAAGAGACCCAGTACTTC	CASSSPLAGPFLGPSQETQYF
TRBV19	TRBD1	few	TRBJ1-2	TGTGCCAGTAGTATCCCGGCGGGACAGGGGCGAGGCTACACCTTC	CASSIPAGQGRGYTF
TRBV4-3	TRBD2	few	TRBJ2-1	TGCGCCAGCAGCCAAGATTTACTAGCGGGATACAATGAGCAGTTCTTC	CASSQDLLAGYNEQFF
TRBV4-3	TRBD2	many	TRBJ2-7	TGCGCCAGCAGCCAAGATCTGGTGGGCGGGAGTTACGAGCAGTACTTC	CASSQDLVGGSYEQYF
TRBV24-1	NA	many	TRBJ2-1	TGTGCCACCAGTGGAGCCGGCCCTTACAATGAGCAGTTCTTC	CATSGAGPYNEQFF
TRBV28	TRBD1	many	TRBJ2-7	TGTGCCAGCACCCTTCAGGGGGCGAGGGAGCAGTACTTC	CASTLQGAREQYF
TRBV7-2	TRBD2	NA	TRBJ2-3	TGTGCCAGCAGCTTAGGGCTAGCGGGAGGGGTAGATACGCAGTATTTT	CASSLGLAGGVDTQYF
TRBV11-2	NA	many	TRBJ1-3	TGTGCCAGCAGCTTATATGAGGGGGGCATTACTGGAAACACCATATATTTT	CASSLYEGGITGNTIYF
TRBV19	TRBD2	many	TRBJ2-7	TGTGCCAGTAGTAAAACGACTAGCGGGAGGGTGGCCTACGAGCAGTACTTC	CASSKTTSGRVAYEQYF
TRBV28	TRBD2	many	TRBJ2-3	TGTGCCAGCAGTTATTCTAGCGGGAGGGCTACAGATACGCAGTATTTT	CASSYSSGRATDTQYF
TRBV28	TRBD2	many	TRBJ2-1	TGTGCCAGCAACCCGGGACTAGCGGGAGTGAATGAGCAGTTCTTC	CASNPGLAGVNEQFF
TRBV20-1	NA	many	TRBJ2-3	TGCAGTGCTGGCGGACTCACCCGGGGGACCGGTACGCAGTATTTT	CSAGGLTRGTGTQYF
TRBV7-9	TRBD1	many	TRBJ1-6	TGTGCCAGCAGCTTAACAACAGGGGAGAAATCACCCCTCCACTTT	CASSLTTGEKSPLHF
TRBV5-5	TRBD2	few	TRBJ2-1	TGTGCCAGCAGCCAGCTAGCGGCAAACAATGAGCAGTTCTTC	CASSQLAANNEQFF
TRBV9	NA	few	TRBJ2-6	TGTGCCAGCAGCAAGAGGGGGTCAGCTGGGGCCAACGTCCTGACTTTC	CASSKRGSAGANVLTF
TRBV3-1	NA	many	TRBJ1-5	TGTGCCAGCAGCCTTAAGAATCAGCCCCAGCATTTT	CASSLKNQPQHF
TRBV24-1	NA	NA	TRBJ2-3	TGTGCCACCGGTGATCGGGAAAACACAGATACGCAGTATTTT	CATGDRENTDTQYF
TRBV12-3/TRBV12-4	TRBD2	many	TRBJ2-1	TGTGCCAGCAGTTTATCTAGCGGGAGTCCCTACAATGAGCAGTTCTTC	CASSLSSGSPYNEQFF
TRBV3-1	TRBD1	many	TRBJ1-1	TGTGCCAGCAGCCAAGACCGGGACAGGGCGAGGGCTTTCTTT	CASSQDRDRARAFF
TRBV5-1	NA	many	TRBJ1-1	TGCGCCAGCAGCTTTAACAGTCAAAACACTGAAGCTTTCTTT	CASSFNSQNTEAFF
TRBV19	NA	few	TRBJ2-3	TGTGCCAGTAGTAGCCACAGGAGCACAGATACGCAGTATTTT	CASSSHRSTDTQYF
TRBV7-9	NA	few	TRBJ2-1	TGTGCCAGCAGAAAGGATGGAACCTCCTACAATGAGCAGTTCTTC	CASRKDGTSYNEQFF
TRBV11-2	NA	many	TRBJ2-2	TGTGCCAGCAGCACCGGACGATTGAACACCGGGGAGCTGTTTTTT	CASSTGRLNTGELFF
TRBV5-8	NA	few	TRBJ2-3	TGTGCCAGCAGCAATTTGGGCGGCACAGATACGCAGTATTTT	CASSNLGGTDTQYF
TRBV5-4	TRBD2	once	TRBJ2-7	TGTGCCAGCAGGGTACGAGGAGCGGGAGCTGCCTACGAGCAGTACTTC	CASRVRGAGAAYEQYF
TRBV18	TRBD1	NA	TRBJ2-7	TGTGCCAGCTCACCACTCGGGACAGGGGATTACCCCGAGTACGAGCAGTACTTC	CASSPLGTGDYPEYEQYF
TRBV19	NA	many	TRBJ2-7	TGTGCCAGTAGTATAGGAGCAGGGATAGGGTACGAGCAGTACTTC	CASSIGAGIGYEQYF
TRBV19	TRBD2	few	TRBJ2-1	TGTGCCGCGGCTAGCGGGTATAGCTCCTACAATGAGCAGTTCTTC	CAAASGYSSYNEQFF
TRBV3-1	NA	many	TRBJ2-7	TGTGCCAGCAGCCAAGTGTCGATTAGTAACGAGCAGTACTTC	CASSQVSISNEQYF
TRBV6-1	NA	few	TRBJ1-2	TGTGCCAGCAGTCGGGGGACGGATGCAAACTATGGCTACACCTTC	CASSRGTDANYGYTF
TRBV6-9	NA	few	TRBJ1-1	TGTGCCAGCAGTTACCTTGGACAAATCAACACTGAAGCTTTCTTT	CASSYLGQINTEAFF
TRBV3-1	NA	few	TRBJ2-7	TGTGCCAGCAGCCCCGGGTTTACCTACGAGCAGTACTTC	CASSPGFTYEQYF
TRBV5-6	NA	few	TRBJ2-7	TGTGCCAGCAGCTTTAGGCACTCTGGGGAGCAGTACTTC	CASSFRHSGEQYF
TRBV11-3	NA	many	TRBJ2-1	TGTGCCAGCAGCTACGAAGGCGGTTACAATGAGCAGTTCTTC	CASSYEGGYNEQFF
TRBV16	TRBD1	many	TRBJ2-1	TGTGCCAGCAGCCAAGGGGACAGGCCTTATGAGCAGTTCTTC	CASSQGDRPYEQFF
TRBV6-1	NA	many	TRBJ1-4	TGTGCCAGCAGTGAGAGAGGAGTGGGGGAAAAACTGTTTTTT	CASSERGVGEKLFF
TRBV11-2	TRBD2	many	TRBJ2-7	TGTGCCAGCAGCCCTAGCGGGAGCCTTGGGCAGTACTTC	CASSPSGSLGQYF